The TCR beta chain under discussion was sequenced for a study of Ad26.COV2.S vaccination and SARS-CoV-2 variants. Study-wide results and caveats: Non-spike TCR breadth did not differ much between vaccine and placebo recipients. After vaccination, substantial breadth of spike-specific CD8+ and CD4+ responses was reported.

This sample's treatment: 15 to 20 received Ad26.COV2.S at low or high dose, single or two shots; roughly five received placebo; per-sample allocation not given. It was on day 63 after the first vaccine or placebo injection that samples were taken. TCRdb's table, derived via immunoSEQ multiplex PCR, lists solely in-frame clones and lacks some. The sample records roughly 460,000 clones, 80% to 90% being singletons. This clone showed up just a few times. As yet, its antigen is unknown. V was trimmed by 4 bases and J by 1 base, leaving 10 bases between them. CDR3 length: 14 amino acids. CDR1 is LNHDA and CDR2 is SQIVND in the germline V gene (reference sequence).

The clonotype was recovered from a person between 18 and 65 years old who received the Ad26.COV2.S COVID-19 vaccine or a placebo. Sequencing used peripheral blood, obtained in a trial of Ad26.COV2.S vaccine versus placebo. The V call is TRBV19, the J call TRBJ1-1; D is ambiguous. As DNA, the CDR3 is TGTGCCAGTAGTAGGACCGCCGCGAACACTGAAGCTTTCTTT. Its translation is CASSRTAANTEAFF.